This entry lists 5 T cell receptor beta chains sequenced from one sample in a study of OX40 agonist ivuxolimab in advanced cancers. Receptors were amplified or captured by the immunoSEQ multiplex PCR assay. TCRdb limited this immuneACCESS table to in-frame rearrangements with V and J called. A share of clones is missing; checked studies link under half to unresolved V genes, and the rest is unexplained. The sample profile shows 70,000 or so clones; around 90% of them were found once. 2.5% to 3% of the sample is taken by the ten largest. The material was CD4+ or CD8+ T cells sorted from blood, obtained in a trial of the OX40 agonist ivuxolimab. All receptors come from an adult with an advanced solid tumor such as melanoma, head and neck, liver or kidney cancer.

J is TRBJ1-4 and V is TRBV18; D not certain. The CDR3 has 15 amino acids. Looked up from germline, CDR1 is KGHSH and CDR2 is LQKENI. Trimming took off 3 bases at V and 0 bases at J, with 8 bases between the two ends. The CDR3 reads CASSPRTATNEKLFF. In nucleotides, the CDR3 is TGTGCCAGCTCACCGAGGACGGCAACTAATGAAAAACTGTTTTTT.

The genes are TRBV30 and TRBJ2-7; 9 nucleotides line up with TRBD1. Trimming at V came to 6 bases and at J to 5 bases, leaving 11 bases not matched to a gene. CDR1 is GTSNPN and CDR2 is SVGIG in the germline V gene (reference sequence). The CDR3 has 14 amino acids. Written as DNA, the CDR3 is TGTGCCTGTACCCGGCGGGACAGGGTTAACGAGCAGTACTTC. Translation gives CACTRRDRVNEQYF.

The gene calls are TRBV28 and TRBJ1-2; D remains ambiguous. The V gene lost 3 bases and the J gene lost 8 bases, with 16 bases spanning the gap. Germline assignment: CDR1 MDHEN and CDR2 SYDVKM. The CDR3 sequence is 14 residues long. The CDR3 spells CASSFWEGAGGYTF. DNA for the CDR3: TGTGCCAGCAGTTTTTGGGAGGGAGCAGGAGGCTACACCTTC.

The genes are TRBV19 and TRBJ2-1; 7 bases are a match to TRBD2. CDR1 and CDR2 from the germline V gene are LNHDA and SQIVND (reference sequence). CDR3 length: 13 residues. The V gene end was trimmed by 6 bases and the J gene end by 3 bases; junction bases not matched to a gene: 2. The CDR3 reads CASSRGDYNEQFF. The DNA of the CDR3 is TGTGCCAGTAGCCGGGGGGACTACAATGAGCAGTTCTTC.

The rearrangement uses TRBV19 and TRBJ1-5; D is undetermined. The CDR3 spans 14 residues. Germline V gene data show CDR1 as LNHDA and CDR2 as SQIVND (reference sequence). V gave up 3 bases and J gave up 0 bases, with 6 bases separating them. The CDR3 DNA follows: TGTGCCAGTAGTATTCTTAGTAGCAATCAGCCCCAGCATTTT. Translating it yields CASSILSSNQPQHF.